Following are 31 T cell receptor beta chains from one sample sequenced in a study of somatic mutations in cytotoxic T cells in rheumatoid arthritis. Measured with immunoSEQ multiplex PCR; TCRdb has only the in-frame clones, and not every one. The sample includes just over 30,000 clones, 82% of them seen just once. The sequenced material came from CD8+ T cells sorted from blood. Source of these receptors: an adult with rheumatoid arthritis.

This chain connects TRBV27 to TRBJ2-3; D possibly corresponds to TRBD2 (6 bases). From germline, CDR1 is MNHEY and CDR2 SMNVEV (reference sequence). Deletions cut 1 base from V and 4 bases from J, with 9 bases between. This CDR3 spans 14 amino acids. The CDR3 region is CASSLLGLPDTQYF. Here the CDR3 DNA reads TGTGCCAGCAGTTTATTGGGACTCCCAGATACGCAGTATTTT.

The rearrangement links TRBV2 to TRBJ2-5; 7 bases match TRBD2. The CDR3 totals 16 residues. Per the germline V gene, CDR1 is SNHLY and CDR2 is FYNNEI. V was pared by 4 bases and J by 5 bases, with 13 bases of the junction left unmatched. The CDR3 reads CASSGGFGLGRETQYF. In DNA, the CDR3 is TGTGCCAGCAGTGGGGGTTTCGGACTCGGGAGGGAGACCCAGTACTTC.

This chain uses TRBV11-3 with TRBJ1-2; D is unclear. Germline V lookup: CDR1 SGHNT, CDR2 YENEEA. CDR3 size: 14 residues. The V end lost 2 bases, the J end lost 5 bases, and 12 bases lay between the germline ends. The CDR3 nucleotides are TGTGCCAGCAGCTTAAAGACTCCCGGATATGGCTACACCTTC. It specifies CASSLKTPGYGYTF.

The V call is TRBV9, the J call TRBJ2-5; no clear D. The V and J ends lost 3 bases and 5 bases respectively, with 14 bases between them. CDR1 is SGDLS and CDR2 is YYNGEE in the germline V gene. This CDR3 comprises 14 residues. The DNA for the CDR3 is TGTGCCAGCAGCGCAGCTACCCAGGTTGAGACCCAGTACTTC. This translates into CASSAATQVETQYF. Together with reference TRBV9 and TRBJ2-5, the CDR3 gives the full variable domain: DSGVTQTPKHLITATGQRVTLRCSPRSGDLSVYWYQQSLDQGLQFLIQYYNGEERAKGNILERFSAQQFPDLHSELNLSSLELGDSALYFCASSAATQVETQYFGPGTRLLVL.

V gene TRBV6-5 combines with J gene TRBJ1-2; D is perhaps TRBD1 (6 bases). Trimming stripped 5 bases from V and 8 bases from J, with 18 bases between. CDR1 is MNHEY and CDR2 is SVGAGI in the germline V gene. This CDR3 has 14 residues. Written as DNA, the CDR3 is TGTGCCAGCAGTCCAGATGGGGGCTTCTTAGGCTACACCTTC. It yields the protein CASSPDGGFLGYTF.

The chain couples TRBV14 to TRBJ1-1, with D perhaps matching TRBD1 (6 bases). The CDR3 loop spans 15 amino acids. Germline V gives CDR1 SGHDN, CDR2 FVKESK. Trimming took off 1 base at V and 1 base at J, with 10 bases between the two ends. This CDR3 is CASSQGTARNTEAFF. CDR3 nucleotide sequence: TGTGCCAGCAGCCAAGGGACAGCCCGGAACACTGAAGCTTTCTTT.

CDR3 amino acids: CASSLGTSSYNEQFF. Here the CDR3 DNA reads TGTGCCAGCAGCTTAGGGACTAGCTCCTACAATGAGCAGTTCTTC. V usage is TRBV7-3 and J usage is TRBJ2-1; TRBD2 matches at 8 bases. The CDR3 contains 15 residues. Germline assignment: CDR1 SGHTA and CDR2 FQGTGA. The junction had 0 bases not matched to a gene; V was cut back by 2 bases and J by 0 bases.

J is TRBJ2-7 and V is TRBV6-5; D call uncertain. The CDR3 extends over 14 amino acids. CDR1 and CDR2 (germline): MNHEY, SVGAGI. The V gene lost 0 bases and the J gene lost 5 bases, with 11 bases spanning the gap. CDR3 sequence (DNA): TGTGCCAGCAGTTACTCGCCCGGTCGGAACGAGCAGTACTTC. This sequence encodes CASSYSPGRNEQYF.

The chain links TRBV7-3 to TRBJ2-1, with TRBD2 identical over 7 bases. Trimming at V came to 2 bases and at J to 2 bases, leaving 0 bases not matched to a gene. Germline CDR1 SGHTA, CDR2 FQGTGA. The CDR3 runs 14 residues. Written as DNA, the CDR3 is TGTGCCAGCAGCTTAGCGGGAGCCTACAATGAGCAGTTCTTC. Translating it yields CASSLAGAYNEQFF.

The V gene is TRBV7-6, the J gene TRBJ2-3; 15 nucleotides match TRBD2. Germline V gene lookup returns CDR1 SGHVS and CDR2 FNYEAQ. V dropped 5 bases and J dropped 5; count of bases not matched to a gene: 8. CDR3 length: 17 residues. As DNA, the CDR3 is TGTGCCAGCAGCCTAGGGACTAGCGGGAGGAGGGTAGATACGCAGTATTTT. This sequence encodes CASSLGTSGRRVDTQYF.

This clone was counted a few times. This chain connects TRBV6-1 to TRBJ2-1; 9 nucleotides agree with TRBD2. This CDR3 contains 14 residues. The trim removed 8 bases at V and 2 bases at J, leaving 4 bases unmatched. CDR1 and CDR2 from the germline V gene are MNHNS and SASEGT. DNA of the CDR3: TGTGCCAGCTTAGCGGGAGAGACCTACAATGAGCAGTTCTTC. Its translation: CASLAGETYNEQFF.

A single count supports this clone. This CDR3 reads CASSIGGEEQFF. In DNA form, the CDR3 reads TGTGCCAGTAGTATTGGGGGAGAGGAGCAGTTCTTC. This chain links TRBV19 with TRBJ2-1; D possibly uses TRBD1 or TRBD2 (5 bases each). Trimming removed 3 bases from V and 10 bases from J, with 10 bases in between. Germline V gives CDR1 LNHDA, CDR2 SQIVND (reference sequence). CDR3 size: 12 residues.

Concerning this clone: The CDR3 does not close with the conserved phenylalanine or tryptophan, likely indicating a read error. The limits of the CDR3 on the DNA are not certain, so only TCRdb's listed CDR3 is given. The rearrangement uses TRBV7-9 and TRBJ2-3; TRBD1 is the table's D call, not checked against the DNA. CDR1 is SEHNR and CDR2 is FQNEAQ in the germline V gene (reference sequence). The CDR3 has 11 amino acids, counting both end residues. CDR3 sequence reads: CASSPPGTGLL.

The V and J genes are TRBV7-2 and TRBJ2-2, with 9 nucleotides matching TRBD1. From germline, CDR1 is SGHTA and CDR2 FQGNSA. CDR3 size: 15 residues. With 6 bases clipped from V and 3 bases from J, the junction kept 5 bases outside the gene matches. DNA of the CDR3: TGTGCCAGCAGTTTCAACAGGGGGCACACCGGGGAGCTGTTTTTT. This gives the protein CASSFNRGHTGELFF.

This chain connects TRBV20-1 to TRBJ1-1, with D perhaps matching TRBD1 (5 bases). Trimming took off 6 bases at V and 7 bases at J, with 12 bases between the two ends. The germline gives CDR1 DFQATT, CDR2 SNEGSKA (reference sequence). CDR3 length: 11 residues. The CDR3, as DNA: TGCAGTGCCCGATACGGGGGTGAAGCTTTCTTT. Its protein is CSARYGGEAFF.

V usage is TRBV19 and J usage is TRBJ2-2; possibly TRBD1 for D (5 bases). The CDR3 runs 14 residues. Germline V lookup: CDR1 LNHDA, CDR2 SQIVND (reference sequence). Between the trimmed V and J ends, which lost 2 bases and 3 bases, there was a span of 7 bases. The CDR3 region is CASSILTDTGELFF. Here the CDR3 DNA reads TGTGCCAGTAGTATACTGACAGACACCGGGGAGCTGTTTTTT. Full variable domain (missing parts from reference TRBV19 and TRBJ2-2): DGGITQSPKYLFRKEGQNVTLSCEQNLNHDAMYWYRQDPGQGLRLIYYSQIVNDFQKGDIAEGYSVSREKKESFPLTVTSAQKNPTAFYLCASSILTDTGELFFGEGSRLTVL.

The CDR3 DNA reads as TGTGCCAGCAGCTTAAGCGGGAGGTCCTACAATGAGCAGTTCTTC. Translating it yields CASSLSGRSYNEQFF. The chain is built from TRBV13 and TRBJ2-1; 9 bases agree with TRBD2. Germline assignment: CDR1 PRHDT and CDR2 FYEKMQ (reference sequence). The CDR3 is 15 amino acids. J lost 1 base, V lost 2 bases, and 0 bases had no gene match.

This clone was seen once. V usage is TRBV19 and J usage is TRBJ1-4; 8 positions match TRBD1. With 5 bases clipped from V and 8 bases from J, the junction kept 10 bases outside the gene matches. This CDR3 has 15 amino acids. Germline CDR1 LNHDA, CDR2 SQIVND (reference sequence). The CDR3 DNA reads TGTGCCAGTAGTGCCTGGACAGGGATAAAGGAAAAACTGTTTTTT. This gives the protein CASSAWTGIKEKLFF.

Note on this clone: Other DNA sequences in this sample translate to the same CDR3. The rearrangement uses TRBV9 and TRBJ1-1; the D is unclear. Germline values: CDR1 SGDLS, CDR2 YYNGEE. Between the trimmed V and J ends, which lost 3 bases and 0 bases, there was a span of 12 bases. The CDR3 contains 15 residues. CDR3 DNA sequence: TGTGCCAGCAGCGCCACCGGTAGAATGAACACTGAAGCTTTCTTT. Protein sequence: CASSATGRMNTEAFF.

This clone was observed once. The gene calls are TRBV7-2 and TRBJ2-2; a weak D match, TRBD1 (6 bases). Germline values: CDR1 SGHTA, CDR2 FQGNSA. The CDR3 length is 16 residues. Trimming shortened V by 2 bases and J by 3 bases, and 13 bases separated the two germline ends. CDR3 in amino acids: CASSLRAGVYTGELFF. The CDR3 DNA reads TGTGCCAGCAGCTTAAGGGCAGGGGTCTACACCGGGGAGCTGTTTTTT. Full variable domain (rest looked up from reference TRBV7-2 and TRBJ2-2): GAGVSQSPSNKVTEKGKDVELRCDPISGHTALYWYRQSLGQGLEFLIYFQGNSAPDKSGLPSDRFSAERTGGSVSTLTIQRTQQEDSAVYLCASSLRAGVYTGELFFGEGSRLTVL.

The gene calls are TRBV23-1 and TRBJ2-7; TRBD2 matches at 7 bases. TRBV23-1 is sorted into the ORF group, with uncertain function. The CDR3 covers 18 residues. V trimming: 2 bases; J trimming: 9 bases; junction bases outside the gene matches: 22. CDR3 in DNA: TGCGCCAGCAGTCAACTGTCTGTGTGGCTAGCGGTACTACGAGGGCAGTACTTC. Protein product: CASSQLSVWLAVLRGQYF.

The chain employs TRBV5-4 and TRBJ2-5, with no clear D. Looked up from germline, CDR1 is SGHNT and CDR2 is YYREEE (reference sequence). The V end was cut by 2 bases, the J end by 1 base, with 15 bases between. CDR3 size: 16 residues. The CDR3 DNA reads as TGTGCCAGCAGCTTCGGTTACAGATCCACCCAAGAGACCCAGTACTTC. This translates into CASSFGYRSTQETQYF.

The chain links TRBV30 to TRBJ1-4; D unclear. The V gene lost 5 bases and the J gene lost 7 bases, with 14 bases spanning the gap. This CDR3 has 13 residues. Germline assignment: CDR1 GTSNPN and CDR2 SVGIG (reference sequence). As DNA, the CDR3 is TGTGCCTGGGGTGGGGTACTCGGTGAAAAACTGTTTTTT. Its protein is CAWGGVLGEKLFF.

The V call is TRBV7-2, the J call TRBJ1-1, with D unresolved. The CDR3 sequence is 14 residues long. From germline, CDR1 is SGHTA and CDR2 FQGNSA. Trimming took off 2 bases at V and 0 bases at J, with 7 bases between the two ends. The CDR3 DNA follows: TGTGCCAGCAGCTTAAATCGAATGAACACTGAAGCTTTCTTT. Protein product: CASSLNRMNTEAFF.

DNA of the CDR3: TGTGCCAGCAGCTCGGGACTGTACGATGAGCAGTTCTTC. Amino acids: CASSSGLYDEQFF. V gene TRBV11-2 combines with J gene TRBJ2-1; D may be TRBD2 (6 bases). V lost 4 bases, J lost 8 bases, and 12 bases lay in between. The germline gives CDR1 SGHAT, CDR2 FQNNGV. The CDR3 is 13 residues long.

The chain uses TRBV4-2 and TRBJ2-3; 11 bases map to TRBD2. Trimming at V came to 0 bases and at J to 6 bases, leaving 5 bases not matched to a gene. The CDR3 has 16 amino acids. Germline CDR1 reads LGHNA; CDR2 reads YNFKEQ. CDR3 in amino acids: CASSQELAGVTDTQYF. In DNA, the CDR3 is TGTGCCAGCAGCCAAGAACTAGCGGGAGTAACTGATACGCAGTATTTT.

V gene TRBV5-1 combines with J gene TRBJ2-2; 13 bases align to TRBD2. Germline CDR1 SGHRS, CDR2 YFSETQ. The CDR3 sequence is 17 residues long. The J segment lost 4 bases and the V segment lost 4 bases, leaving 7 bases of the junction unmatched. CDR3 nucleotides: TGCGCCAGCAGCAACGGACTAGCGGGGGTCATCACCGGGGAGCTGTTTTTT. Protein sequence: CASSNGLAGVITGELFF.

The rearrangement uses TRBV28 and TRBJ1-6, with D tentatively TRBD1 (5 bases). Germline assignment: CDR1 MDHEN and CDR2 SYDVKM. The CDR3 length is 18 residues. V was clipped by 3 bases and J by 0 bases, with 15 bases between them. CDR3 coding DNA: TGTGCCAGCAGTTTCTCCGGGACCGAAAGCTCCTATAATTCACCCCTCCACTTT. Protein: CASSFSGTESSYNSPLHF.

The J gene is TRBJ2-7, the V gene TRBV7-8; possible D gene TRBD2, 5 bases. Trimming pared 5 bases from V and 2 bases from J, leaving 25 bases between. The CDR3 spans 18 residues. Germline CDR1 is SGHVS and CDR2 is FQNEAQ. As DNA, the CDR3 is TGTGCCAGCAGCCCTAGGTATGGAGGAGAAAGCTTCCCCTACGAGCAGTACTTC. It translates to CASSPRYGGESFPYEQYF.

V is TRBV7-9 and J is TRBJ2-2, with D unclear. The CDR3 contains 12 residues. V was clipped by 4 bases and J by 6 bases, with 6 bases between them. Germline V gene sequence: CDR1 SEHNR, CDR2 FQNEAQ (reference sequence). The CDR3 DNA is TGTGCCAGCAGCTCGCCACCCGGGGAGCTGTTTTTT. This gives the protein CASSSPPGELFF.

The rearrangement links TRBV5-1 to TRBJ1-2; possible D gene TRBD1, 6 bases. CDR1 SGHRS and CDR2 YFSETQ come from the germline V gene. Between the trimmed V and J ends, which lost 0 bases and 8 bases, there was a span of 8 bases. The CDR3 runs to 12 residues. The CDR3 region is CASSLGGQGYTF. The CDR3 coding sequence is TGCGCCAGCAGCTTGGGGGGGCAGGGCTACACCTTC.